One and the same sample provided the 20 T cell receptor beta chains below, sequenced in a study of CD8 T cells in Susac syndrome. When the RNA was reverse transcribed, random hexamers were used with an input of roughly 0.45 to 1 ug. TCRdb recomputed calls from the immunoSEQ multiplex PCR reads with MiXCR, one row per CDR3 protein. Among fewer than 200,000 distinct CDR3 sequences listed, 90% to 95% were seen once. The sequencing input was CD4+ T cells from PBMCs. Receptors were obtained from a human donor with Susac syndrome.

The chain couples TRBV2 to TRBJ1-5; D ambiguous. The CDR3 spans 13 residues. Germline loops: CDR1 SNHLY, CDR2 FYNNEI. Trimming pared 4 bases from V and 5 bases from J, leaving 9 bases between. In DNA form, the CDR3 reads TGTGCCAGCAGTGCTTTTGGGCATCAGCCCCAGCATTTT. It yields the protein CASSAFGHQPQHF.

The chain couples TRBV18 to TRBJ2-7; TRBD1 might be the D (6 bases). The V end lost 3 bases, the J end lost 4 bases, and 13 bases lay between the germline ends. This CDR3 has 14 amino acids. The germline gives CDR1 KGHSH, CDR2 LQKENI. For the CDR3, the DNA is TGTGCCAGCTCACCGGACAGAGCAGGTTACGAGCAGTACTTC. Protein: CASSPDRAGYEQYF.

The CDR3 loop reads CASTSGTGGREQYF. CDR3 bases: TGCGCCAGCACTTCCGGGACAGGGGGCCGCGAGCAGTACTTC. The chain recombines TRBV5-1 with TRBJ2-7, with 12 positions matching TRBD1. Germline V gene data show CDR1 as SGHRS and CDR2 as YFSETQ. V shed 6 bases and J 6 bases; nucleotides not matched to a gene: 7. This CDR3 is 14 amino acids long.

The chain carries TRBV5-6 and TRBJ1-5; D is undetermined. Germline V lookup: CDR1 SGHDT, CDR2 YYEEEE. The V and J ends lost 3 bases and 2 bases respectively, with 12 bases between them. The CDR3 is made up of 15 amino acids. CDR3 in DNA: TGTGCCAGCAGCTCTGATTTAAGTGGCAATCAGCCCCAGCATTTT. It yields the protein CASSSDLSGNQPQHF. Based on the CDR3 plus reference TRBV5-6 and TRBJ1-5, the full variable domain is DAGVTQSPTHLIKTRGQQVTLRCSPKSGHDTVSWYQQALGQGPQFIFQYYEEEERQRGNFPDRFSGHQFPNYSSELNVNALLLGDSALYLCASSSDLSGNQPQHFGDGTRLSIL.

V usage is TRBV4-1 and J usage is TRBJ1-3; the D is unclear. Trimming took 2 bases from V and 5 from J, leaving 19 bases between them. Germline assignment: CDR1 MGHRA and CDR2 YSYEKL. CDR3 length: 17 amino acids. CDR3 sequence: CASSQLDMGFPRNTIYF. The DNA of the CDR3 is TGCGCCAGCAGCCAACTGGATATGGGCTTTCCCAGAAACACCATATATTTT.

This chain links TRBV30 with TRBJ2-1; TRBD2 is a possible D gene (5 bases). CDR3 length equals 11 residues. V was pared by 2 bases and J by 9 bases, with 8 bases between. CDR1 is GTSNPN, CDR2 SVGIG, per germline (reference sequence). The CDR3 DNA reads TGTGCCTGGAGTCTGGGGAGTGAGCAGTTCTTC. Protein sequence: CAWSLGSEQFF.

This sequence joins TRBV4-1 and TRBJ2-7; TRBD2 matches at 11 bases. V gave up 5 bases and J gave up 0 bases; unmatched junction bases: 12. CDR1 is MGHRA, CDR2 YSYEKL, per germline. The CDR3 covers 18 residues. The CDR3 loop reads CASSDQRLAGPSSYEQYF. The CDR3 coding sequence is TGCGCCAGCAGCGATCAAAGACTAGCGGGACCCAGCTCCTACGAGCAGTACTTC.

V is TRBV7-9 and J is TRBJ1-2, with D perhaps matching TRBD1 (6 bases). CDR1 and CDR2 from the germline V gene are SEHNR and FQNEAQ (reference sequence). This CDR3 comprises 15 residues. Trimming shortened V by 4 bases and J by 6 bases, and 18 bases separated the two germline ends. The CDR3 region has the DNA TGTGCCAGCAGCTCACAACCACAGGGTGGAAATGGCTACACCTTC. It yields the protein CASSSQPQGGNGYTF.

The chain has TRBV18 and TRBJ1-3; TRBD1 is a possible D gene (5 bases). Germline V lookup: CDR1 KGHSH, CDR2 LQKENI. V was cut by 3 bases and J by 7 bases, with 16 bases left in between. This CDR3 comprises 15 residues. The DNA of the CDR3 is TGTGCCAGCTCACCCGGGGCAACTGGGGCGAACACCATATATTTT. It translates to CASSPGATGANTIYF.

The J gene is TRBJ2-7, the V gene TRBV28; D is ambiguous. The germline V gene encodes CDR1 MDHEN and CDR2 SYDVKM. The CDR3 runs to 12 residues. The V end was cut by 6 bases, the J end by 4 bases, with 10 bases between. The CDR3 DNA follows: TGTGCCAGCAGGCAAAAAAGTTACGAGCAGTACTTC. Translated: CASRQKSYEQYF. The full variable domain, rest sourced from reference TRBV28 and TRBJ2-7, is DVKVTQSSRYLVKRTGEKVFLECVQDMDHENMFWYRQDPGLGLRLIYFSYDVKMKEKGDIPEGYSVSREKKERFSLILESASTNQTSMYLCASRQKSYEQYFGPGTRLTVT.

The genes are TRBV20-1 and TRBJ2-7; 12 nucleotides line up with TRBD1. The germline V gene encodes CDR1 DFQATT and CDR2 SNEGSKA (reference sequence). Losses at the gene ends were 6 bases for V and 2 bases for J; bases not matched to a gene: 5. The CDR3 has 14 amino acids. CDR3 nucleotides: TGCAGTGCGGGACAGGGGGCGACTACCTACGAGCAGTACTTC. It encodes CSAGQGATTYEQYF.

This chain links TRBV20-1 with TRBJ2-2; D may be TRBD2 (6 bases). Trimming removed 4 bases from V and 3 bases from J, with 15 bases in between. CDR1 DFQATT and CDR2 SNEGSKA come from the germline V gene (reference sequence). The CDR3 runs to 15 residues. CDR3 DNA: TGCAGTGCTAATCCGGGAGATGCGGACACCGGGGAGCTGTTTTTT. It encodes CSANPGDADTGELFF.

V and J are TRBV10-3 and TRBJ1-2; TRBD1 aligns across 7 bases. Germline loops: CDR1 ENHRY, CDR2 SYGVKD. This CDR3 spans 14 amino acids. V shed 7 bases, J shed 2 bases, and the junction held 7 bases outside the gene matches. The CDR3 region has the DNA TGTGCCATCAAAGGGGGGACAGAGAACTATGGCTACACCTTC. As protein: CAIKGGTENYGYTF.

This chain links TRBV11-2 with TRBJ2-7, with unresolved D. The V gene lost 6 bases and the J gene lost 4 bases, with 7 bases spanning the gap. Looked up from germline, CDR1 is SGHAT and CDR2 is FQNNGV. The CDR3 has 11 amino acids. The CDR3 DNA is TGTGCCAGCAGAATGGAGTACGAGCAGTACTTC. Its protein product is CASRMEYEQYF.

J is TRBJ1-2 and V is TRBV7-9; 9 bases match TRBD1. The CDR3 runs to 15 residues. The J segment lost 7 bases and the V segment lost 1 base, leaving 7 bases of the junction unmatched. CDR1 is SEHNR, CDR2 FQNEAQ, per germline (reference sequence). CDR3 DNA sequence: TGTGCCAGCAGCTTAGGCTGGGACAGGGAGTCTGGCTACACCTTC. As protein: CASSLGWDRESGYTF.

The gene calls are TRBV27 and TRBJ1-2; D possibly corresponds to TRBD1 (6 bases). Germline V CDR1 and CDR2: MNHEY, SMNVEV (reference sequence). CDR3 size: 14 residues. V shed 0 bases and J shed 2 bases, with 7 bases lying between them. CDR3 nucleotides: TGTGCCAGCAGTTTATCGGGACAAAACTATGGCTACACCTTC. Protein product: CASSLSGQNYGYTF.

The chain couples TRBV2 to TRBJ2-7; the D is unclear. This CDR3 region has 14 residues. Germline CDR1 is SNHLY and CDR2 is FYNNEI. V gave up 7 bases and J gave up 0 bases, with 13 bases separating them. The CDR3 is CASMGLGFSYEQYF. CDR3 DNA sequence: TGTGCCAGCATGGGTTTGGGTTTCTCCTACGAGCAGTACTTC.

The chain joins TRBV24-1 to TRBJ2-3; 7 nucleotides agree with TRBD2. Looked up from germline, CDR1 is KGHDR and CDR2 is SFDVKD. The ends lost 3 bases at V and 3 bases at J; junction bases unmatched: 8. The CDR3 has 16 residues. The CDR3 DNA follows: TGTGCCACCAGTGATGCGAGCGGGATAGGTACAGATACGCAGTATTTT. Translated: CATSDASGIGTDTQYF.

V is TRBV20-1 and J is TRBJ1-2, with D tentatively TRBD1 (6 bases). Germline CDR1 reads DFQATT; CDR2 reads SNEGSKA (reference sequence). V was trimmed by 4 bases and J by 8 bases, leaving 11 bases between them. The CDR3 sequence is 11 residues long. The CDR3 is CSAMGARGYTF. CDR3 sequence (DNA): TGCAGTGCTATGGGGGCGCGCGGCTACACCTTC.

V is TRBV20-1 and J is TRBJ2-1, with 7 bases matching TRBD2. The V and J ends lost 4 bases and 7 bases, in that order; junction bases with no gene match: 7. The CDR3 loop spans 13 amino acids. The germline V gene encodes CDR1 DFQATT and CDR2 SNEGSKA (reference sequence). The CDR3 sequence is CSATGLRRNEQFF. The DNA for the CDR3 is TGCAGTGCTACGGGACTACGTCGTAATGAGCAGTTCTTC.